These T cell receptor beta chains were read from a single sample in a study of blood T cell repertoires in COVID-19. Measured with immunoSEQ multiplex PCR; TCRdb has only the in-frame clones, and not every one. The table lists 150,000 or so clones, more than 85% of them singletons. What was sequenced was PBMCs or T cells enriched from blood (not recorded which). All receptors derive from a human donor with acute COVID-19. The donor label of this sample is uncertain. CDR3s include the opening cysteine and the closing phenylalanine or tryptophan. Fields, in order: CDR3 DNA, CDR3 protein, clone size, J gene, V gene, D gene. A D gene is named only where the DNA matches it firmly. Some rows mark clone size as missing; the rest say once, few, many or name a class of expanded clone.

TGTGCCTGGGGGGCGGGAGGGGCCTCCACAGATACGCAGTATTTT | CAWGAGGASTDTQYF | NA | TRBJ2-3 | TRBV30 | TRBD2
TGTGCCAGCAGCTCGGGACAGGGTATAGGCACCATATATTTT | CASSSGQGIGTIYF | NA | TRBJ1-3 | TRBV28 | TRBD1
TGTGCCAGCAGTAGGACAGGGGGGTACGAGCAGTACTTC | CASSRTGGYEQYF | NA | TRBJ2-7 | TRBV27 | TRBD1
TGTGCCAGCAGCTCGCTAGCGGGGGGGGACGAGACCCAGTACTTC | CASSSLAGGDETQYF | NA | TRBJ2-5 | TRBV7-7 | TRBD2
TGTGCCAGCAGCATCGACAGGGGGAGGAATGAGCAGTTCTTC | CASSIDRGRNEQFF | NA | TRBJ2-1 | TRBV7-2 | TRBD1
TGTGCCAGTAACGGGAACACTGAAGCTTTCTTT | CASNGNTEAFF | NA | TRBJ1-1 | TRBV19 | NA
TGTGCCAGCAGCTTAGGGAACCGGGTGAGGGCTAATGAGCAGTTCTTC | CASSLGNRVRANEQFF | NA | TRBJ2-1 | TRBV13 | NA
TGTGCCAGCAAGGTACAGGTCAATTCACCCCTCCACTTT | CASKVQVNSPLHF | NA | TRBJ1-6 | TRBV7-2 | NA
TGCGCCAGCAGCCAAGAAGGTGGAAGCGGGGGGGCGGTTGAGCAGTTCTTC | CASSQEGGSGGAVEQFF | NA | TRBJ2-1 | TRBV4-1 | TRBD2
TGTGCCAGTAGTAGGGTAGCGAGAACCTACAATGAGCAGTTCTTC | CASSRVARTYNEQFF | few | TRBJ2-1 | TRBV19 | NA
TGCGCCAGCAGGCAGGGGCCAGGGGTGACCTACGAGCAGTACTTC | CASRQGPGVTYEQYF | NA | TRBJ2-7 | TRBV5-1 | NA
TGTGCCAGTAGCGCCGGGACTAGCGGTGGGCCCCAGTACTTC | CASSAGTSGGPQYF | NA | TRBJ2-5 | TRBV19 | TRBD2
TGTGCCAGCACCTACCAAGAGACCCAGTACTTC | CASTYQETQYF | NA | TRBJ2-5 | TRBV2 | NA
TGTGCCAGCAGTGAAGTACGTCAGGGGGCATCACCCCTCCACTTT | CASSEVRQGASPLHF | NA | TRBJ1-6 | TRBV2 | TRBD1
TGCGCCAGCAGCCAAGATCGCGGGAGCAATCAGCCCCAGCATTTT | CASSQDRGSNQPQHF | NA | TRBJ1-5 | TRBV4-3 | NA
TGTGCCAGCTCCGAGCGGGGGGGCATTATGATTGATGAGCAGTTCTTC | CASSERGGIMIDEQFF | NA | TRBJ2-1 | TRBV7-3 | TRBD2
TGTGCCAGCAGTCACACAGGCGGCACTGAAGCTTTCTTT | CASSHTGGTEAFF | NA | TRBJ1-1 | TRBV25-1 | NA